Presented here are 3 T cell receptor beta chains from one specimen sequenced in a study of preoperative IRX-2 immunotherapy in early breast cancer. Only in-frame clones appear in the TCRdb table, and some are missing; sequencing was by immunoSEQ multiplex PCR. This table has 40,000 or so clones, approximately 94% appearing once. The treatment is: preoperative locoregional IRX-2 cytokine immunotherapy. This specimen was tumor tissue, taken after IRX-2 immunotherapy. Receptors were obtained from a human donor with breast cancer.

The V gene is TRBV7-9, the J gene TRBJ1-1; tentative D call: TRBD1 (5 bases). With 5 bases removed from V and 0 bases from J, the gap between germline ends came to 10 bases. Germline V CDR1 and CDR2: SEHNR, FQNEAQ (reference sequence). This CDR3 comprises 14 residues. The CDR3 here is CASSAPGLNTEAFF. In nucleotides, the CDR3 is TGTGCCAGCAGCGCTCCAGGGTTGAACACTGAAGCTTTCTTT.

The V gene is TRBV6-1, the J gene TRBJ2-7, with TRBD1 matching over 9 bases. Losses at the gene ends were 6 bases for V and 2 bases for J; bases not matched to a gene: 2. The CDR3 runs 13 residues. CDR1 is MNHNS and CDR2 is SASEGT in the germline V gene. Written as DNA, the CDR3 is TGTGCCAGCAGGGACAGGGGAACCTACGAGCAGTACTTC. Its protein product is CASRDRGTYEQYF.

This chain joins TRBV5-4 and TRBJ2-7, with a tentative D call TRBD2 (7 bases). The CDR3 is 15 residues long. The germline V gene has CDR1 SGHNT and CDR2 YYREEE (reference sequence). The V end lost 4 bases, the J end lost 0 bases, and 14 bases lay between the germline ends. In DNA, the CDR3 is TGTGCCAGCAGCCGGGGGGCACGAGGCTCCTACGAGCAGTACTTC. This codes for CASSRGARGSYEQYF.